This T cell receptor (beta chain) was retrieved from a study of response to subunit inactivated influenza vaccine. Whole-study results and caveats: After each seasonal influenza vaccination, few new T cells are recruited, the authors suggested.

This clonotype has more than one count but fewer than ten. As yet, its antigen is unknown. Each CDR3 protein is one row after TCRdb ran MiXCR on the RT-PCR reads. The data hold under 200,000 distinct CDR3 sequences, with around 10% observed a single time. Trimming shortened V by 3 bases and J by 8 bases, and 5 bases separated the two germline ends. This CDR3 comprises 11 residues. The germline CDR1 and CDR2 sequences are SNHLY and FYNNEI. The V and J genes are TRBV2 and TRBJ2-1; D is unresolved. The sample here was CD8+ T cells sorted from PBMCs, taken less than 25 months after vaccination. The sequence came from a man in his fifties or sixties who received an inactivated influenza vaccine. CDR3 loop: CASSDLDEQFF. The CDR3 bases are TGTGCCAGCAGTGATTTAGATGAGCAGTTCTTC.